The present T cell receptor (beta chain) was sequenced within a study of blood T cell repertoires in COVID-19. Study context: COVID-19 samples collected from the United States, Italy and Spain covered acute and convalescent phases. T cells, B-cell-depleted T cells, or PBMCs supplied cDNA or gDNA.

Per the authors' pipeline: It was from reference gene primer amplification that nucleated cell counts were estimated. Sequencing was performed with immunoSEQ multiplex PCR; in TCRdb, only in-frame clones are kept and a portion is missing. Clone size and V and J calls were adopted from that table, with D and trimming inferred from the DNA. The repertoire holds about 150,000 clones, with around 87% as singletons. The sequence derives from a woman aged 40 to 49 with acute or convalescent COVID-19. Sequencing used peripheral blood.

The chain's CDR3 is CASSRGSGTYNEQFF. Written as DNA, the CDR3 is TGTGCCAGCTCACGTGGTAGCGGGACTTACAATGAGCAGTTCTTC. The chain has TRBV18 and TRBJ2-1; TRBD2 agrees at 8 bases. J gave up 4 bases and V 4 bases, and 6 bases lay outside the gene matches. This CDR3 region has 15 residues. Germline CDR1 reads KGHSH; CDR2 reads LQKENI.